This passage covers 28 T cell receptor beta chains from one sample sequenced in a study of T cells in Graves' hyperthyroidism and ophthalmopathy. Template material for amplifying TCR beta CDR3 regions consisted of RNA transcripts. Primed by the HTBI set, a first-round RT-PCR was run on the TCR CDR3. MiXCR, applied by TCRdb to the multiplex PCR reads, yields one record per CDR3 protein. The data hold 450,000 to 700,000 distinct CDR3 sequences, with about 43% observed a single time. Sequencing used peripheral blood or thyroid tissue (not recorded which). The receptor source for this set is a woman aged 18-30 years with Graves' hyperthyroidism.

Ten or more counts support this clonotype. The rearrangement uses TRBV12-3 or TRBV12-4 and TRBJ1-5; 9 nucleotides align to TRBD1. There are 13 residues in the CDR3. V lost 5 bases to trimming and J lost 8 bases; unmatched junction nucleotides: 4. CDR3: CASSPQGAEPQHF. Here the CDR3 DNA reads TGTGCCAGCAGTCCACAGGGGGCAGAGCCCCAGCATTTT.

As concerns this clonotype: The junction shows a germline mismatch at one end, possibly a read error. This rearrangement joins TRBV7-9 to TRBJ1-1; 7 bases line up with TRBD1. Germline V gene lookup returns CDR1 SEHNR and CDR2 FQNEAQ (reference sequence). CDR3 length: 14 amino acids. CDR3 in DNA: TGCGCCAGCAGCCACCAGGGGGTGAACACTGAAGCTTTCTTT. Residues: CASSHQGVNTEAFF.

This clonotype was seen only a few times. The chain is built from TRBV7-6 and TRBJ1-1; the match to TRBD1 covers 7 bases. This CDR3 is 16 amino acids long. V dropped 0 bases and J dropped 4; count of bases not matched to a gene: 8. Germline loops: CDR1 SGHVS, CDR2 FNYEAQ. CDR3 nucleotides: TGTGCCAGCAGCTTAGCCCGACAGGGAAGGAGCACTGAAGCTTTCTTT. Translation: CASSLARQGRSTEAFF.

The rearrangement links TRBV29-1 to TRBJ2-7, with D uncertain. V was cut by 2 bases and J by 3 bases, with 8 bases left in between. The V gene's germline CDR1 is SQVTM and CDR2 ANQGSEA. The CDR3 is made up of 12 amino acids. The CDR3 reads CSVERVFYEQYF. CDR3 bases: TGCAGCGTTGAAAGGGTTTTCTACGAGCAGTACTTC.

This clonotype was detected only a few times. Here the CDR3 reads CSVRQGAKRNTEAFF. The CDR3 DNA is TGCAGCGTTAGACAGGGAGCGAAAAGAAACACTGAAGCTTTCTTT. V is TRBV29-1 and J is TRBJ1-1, with 7 positions matching TRBD1. The germline gives CDR1 SQVTM, CDR2 ANQGSEA. The CDR3 has 15 amino acids. Trimming cost V 5 bases and J 2 bases; bases outside gene matches: 11.

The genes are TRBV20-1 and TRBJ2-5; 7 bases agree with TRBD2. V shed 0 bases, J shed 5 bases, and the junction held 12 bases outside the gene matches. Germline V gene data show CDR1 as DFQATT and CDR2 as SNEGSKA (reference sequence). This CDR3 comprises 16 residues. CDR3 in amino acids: CSAREQGGPGMETQYF. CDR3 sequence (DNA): TGCAGTGCTAGAGAGCAGGGAGGGCCCGGTATGGAGACCCAGTACTTC.

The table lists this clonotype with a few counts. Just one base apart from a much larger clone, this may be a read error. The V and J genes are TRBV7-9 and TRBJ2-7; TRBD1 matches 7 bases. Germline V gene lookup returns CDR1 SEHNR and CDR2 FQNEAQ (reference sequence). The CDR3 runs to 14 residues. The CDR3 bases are TGTGCCAGCAGCCCGACCGGGACAGCCTACGGGCAGTACTTC. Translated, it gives CASSPTGTAYGQYF.

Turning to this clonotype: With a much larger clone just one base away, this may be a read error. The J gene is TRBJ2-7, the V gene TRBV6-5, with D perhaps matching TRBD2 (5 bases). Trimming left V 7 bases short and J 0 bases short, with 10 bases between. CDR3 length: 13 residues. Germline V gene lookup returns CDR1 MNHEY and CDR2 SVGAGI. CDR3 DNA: TGTGCCAGCAAAGCGGCTAGCTCCTACGAGCAGTACTTC. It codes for CASKAASSYEQYF.

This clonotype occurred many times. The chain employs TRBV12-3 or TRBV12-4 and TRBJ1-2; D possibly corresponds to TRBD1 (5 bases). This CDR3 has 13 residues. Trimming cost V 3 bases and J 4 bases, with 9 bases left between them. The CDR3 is CASSFDTGYGYTF. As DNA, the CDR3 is TGTGCCAGCAGTTTCGACACAGGCTATGGCTACACCTTC.

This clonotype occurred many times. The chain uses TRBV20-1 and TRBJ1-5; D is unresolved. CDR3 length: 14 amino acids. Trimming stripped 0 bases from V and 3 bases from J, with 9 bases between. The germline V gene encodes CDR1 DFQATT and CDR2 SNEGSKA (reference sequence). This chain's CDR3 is CSARDLTDNQPQHF. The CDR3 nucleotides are TGCAGTGCTAGAGATCTAACAGACAATCAGCCCCAGCATTTT.

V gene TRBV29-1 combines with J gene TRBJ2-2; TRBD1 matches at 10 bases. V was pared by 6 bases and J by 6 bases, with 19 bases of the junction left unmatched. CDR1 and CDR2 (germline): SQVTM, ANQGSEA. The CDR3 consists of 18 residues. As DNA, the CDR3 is TGCAGCGTCCAAATACCCGGGACAGGGGTAAATCTCGCCGGGGAGCTGTTTTTT. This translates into CSVQIPGTGVNLAGELFF.

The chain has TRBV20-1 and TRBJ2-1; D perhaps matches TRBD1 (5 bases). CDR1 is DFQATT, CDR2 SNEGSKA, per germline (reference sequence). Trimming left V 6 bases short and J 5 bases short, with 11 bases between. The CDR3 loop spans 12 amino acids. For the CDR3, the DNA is TGCAGTGCCCCAGACAGAAACAATGAGCAGTTCTTC. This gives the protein CSAPDRNNEQFF.

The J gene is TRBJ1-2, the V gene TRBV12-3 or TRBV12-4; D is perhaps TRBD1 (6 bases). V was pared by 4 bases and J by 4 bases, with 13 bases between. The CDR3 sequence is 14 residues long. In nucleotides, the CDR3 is TGTGCCAGCAGTTATCGGACAGAGGGCTATGGCTACACCTTC. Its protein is CASSYRTEGYGYTF.

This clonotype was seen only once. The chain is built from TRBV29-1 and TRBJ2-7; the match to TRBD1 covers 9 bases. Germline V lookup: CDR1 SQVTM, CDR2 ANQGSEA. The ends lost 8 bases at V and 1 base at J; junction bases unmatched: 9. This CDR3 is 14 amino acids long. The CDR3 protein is CSQWGTGKSYEQYF. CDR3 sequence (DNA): TGCAGCCAGTGGGGGACAGGGAAATCCTACGAGCAGTACTTC.

The CDR3 is CASQWGRGYNEAFF. The CDR3 nucleotides are TGCGCCAGCCAGTGGGGGAGGGGATACAATGAAGCTTTCTTT. This rearrangement joins TRBV5-1 to TRBJ1-1, with a possible D match to TRBD1 (5 bases). Trimming shortened V by 7 bases and J by 7 bases, and 20 bases separated the two germline ends. Per germline, CDR1 SGHRS and CDR2 YFSETQ. CDR3 size: 14 residues.

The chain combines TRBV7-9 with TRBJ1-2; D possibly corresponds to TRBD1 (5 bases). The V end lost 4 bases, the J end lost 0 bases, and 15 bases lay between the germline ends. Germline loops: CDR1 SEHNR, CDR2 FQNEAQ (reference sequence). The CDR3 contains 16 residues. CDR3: CASSSPVTEPNYGYTF. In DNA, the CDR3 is TGTGCCAGCAGCTCACCAGTGACAGAACCTAACTATGGCTACACCTTC. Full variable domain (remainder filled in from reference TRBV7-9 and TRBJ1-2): DTGVSQNPRHKITKRGQNVTFRCDPISEHNRLYWYRQTLGQGPEFLTYFQNEAQLEKSRLLSDRFSAERPKGSFSTLEIQRTEQGDSAMYLCASSSPVTEPNYGYTFGSGTRLTVV.

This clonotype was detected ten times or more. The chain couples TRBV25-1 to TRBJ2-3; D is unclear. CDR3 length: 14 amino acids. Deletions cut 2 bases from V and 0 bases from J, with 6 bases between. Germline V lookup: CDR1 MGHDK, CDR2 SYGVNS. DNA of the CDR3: TGTGCCAGCAGTGAACTGGGGAGCACAGATACGCAGTATTTT. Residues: CASSELGSTDTQYF. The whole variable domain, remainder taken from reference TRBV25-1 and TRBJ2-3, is EADIYQTPRYLVIGTGKKITLECSQTMGHDKMYWYQQDPGMELHLIHYSYGVNSTEKGDLSSESTVSRIRTEHFPLTLESARPSHTSQYLCASSELGSTDTQYFGPGTRLTVL.

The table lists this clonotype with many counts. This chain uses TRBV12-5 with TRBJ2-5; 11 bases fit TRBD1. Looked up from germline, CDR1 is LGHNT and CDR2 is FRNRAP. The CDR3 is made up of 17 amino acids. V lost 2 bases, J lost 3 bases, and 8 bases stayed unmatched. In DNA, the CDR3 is TGTGCTAGTGGTTTGCCTCCGGGACAGGGGGTTGAAGAGACCCAGTACTTC. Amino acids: CASGLPPGQGVEETQYF.

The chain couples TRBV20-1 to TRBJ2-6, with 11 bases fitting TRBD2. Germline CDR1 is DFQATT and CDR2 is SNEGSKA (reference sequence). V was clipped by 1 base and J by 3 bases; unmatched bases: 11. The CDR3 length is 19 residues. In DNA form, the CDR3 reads TGCAGTGCTAGAGTACTAGCGGGAGTCACCCCCCTTGGGGCCAACGTCCTGACTTTC. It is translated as CSARVLAGVTPLGANVLTF.

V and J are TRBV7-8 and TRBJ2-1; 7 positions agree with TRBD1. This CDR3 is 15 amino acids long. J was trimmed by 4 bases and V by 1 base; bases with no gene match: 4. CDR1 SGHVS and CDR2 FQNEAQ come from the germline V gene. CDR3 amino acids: CASSLVRTGYNEQFF. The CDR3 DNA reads TGTGCCAGCAGCTTAGTCCGGACAGGTTACAATGAGCAGTTCTTC.

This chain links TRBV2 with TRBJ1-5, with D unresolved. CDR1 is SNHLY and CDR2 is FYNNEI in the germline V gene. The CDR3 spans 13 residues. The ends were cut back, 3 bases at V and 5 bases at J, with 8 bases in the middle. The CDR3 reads CASSDAGDQPQHF. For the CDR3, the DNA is TGTGCCAGCAGTGACGCGGGCGATCAGCCCCAGCATTTT.

CDR3 protein: CSVEVAGSYEQYF. CDR3 nucleotides: TGCAGCGTAGAGGTAGCGGGCTCCTACGAGCAGTACTTC. V usage is TRBV29-1 and J usage is TRBJ2-7, with 7 positions matching TRBD2. The CDR3 has 13 residues. The ends lost 6 bases at V and 0 bases at J; junction bases unmatched: 5. In germline, CDR1 is SQVTM, CDR2 ANQGSEA.

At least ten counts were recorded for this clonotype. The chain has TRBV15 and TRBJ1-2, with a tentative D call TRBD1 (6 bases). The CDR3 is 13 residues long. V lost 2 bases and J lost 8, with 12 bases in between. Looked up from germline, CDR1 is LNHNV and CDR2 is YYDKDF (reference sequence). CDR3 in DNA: TGTGCCACCAGCAGATCAGGGGTTCAAGGCTACACCTTC. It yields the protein CATSRSGVQGYTF.

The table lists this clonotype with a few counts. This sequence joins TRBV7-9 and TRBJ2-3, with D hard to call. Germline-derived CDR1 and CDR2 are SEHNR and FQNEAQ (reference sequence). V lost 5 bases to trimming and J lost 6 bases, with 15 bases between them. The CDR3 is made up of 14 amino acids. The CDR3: CASSHDWSPDTQYF. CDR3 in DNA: TGTGCCAGCAGCCACGACTGGAGTCCGGATACGCAGTATTTT.

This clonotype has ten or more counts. The CDR3 nucleotides read TGCGCCAGCAGCCAAGATGAGGGAGGCTCCTACGAGCAGTACTTC. It specifies CASSQDEGGSYEQYF. The genes are TRBV4-1 and TRBJ2-7; maybe TRBD2 (6 bases). Germline values: CDR1 MGHRA, CDR2 YSYEKL. CDR3 size: 15 residues. V was clipped by 0 bases and J by 0 bases, with 9 bases between them.

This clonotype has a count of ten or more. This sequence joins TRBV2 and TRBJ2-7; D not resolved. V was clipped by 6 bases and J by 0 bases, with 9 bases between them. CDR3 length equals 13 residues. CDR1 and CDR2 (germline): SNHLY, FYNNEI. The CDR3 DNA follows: TGTGCCAGCAGGCCCCGGGCCTCCTACGAGCAGTACTTC. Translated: CASRPRASYEQYF.

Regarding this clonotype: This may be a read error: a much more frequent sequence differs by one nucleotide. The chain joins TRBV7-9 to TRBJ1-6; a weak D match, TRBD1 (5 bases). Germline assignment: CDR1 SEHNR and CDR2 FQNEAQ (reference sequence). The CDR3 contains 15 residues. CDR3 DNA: TGTGCCAACAGCCCGGGGACCGATTGGGCTTCACCCCTCCACTTT. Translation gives CANSPGTDWASPLHF.

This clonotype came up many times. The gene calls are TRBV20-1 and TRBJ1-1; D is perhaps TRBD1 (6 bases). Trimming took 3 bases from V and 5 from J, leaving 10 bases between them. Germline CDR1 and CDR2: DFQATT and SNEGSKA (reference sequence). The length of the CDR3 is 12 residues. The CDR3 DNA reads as TGCAGTGCTAGGGAAGGGGGAACTGAAGCTTTCTTT. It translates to CSAREGGTEAFF.